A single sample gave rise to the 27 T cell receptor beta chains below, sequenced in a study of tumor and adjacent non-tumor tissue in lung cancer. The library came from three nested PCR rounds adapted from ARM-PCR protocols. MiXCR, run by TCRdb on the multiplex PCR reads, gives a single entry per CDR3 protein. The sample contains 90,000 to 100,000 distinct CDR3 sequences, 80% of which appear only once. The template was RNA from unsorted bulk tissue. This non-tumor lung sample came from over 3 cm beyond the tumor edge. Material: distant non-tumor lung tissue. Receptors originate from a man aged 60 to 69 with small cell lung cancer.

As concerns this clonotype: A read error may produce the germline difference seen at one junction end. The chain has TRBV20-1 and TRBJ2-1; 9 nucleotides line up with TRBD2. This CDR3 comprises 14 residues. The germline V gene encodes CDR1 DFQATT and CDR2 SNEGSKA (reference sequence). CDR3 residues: CSARDNSGRNERFF. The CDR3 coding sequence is TGTAGTGCTAGAGATAATAGCGGGAGAAATGAGCGGTTCTTC.

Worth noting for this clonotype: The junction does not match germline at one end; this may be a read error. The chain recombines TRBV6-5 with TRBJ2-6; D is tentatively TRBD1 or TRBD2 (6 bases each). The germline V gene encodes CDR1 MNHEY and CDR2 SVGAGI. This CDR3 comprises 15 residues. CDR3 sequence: CASRPTGTGANVMTF. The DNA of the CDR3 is TGTGCCAGCAGACCTACAGGGACTGGGGCCAACGTCATGACTTTC.

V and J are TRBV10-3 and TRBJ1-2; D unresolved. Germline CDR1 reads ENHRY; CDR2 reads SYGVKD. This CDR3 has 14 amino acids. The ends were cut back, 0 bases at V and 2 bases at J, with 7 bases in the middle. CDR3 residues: CAISESRLNYGYTF. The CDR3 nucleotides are TGTGCCATCAGTGAGTCACGCCTGAACTATGGCTACACCTTC.

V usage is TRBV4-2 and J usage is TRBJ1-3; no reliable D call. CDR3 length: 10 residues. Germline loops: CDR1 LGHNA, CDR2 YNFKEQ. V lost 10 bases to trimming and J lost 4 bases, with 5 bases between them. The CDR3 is CAKSGNTIYF. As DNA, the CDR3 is TGTGCCAAAAGCGGAAACACCATATATTTT.

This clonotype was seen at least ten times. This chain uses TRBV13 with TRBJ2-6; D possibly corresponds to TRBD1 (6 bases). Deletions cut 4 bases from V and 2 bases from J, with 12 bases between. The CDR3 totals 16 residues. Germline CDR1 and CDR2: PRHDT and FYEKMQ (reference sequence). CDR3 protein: CASSSRGVAGANVLTF. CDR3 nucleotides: TGTGCCAGCAGCTCCAGGGGAGTGGCTGGGGCCAACGTCCTGACTTTC.

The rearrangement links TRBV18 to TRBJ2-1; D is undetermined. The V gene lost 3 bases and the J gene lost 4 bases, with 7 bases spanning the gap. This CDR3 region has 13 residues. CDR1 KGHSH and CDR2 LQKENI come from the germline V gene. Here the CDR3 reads CASSPETYNEQFF. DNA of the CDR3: TGTGCCAGCTCACCTGAAACTTACAATGAGCAGTTCTTC.

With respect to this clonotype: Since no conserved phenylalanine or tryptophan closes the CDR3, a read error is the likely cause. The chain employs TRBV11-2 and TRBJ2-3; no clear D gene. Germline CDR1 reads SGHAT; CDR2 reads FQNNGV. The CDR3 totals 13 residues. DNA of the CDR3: TGTGTCAGCAGCTTAGAGTGGACAGATACGCAGTATCTT. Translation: CVSSLEWTDTQYL.

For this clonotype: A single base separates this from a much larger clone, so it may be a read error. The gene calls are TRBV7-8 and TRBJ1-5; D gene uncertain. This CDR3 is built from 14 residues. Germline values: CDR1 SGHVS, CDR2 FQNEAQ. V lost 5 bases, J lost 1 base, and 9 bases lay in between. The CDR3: CASSTASSNQPQHF. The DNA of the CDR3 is TGTGCCAGCAGCACGGCTTCGAGCAATCAGCCCCAGCATTTT.

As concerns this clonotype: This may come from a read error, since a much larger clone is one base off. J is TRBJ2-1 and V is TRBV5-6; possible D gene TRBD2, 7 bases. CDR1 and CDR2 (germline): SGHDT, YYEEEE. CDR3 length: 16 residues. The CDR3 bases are TGTGCCGGCAGCTTGGGGGGGGCCGTCTCCTACAATGAGCAGTTCTTC. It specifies CAGSLGGAVSYNEQFF.

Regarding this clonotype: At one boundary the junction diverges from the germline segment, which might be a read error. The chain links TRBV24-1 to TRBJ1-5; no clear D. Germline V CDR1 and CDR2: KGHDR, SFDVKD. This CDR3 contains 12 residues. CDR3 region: CATSDGIQPKHF. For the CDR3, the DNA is TGTGCCACCAGTGACGGGATTCAGCCCAAGCATTTT.

CDR3 protein: CAINFINEQFF. The CDR3 nucleotides read TGTGCCATCAATTTCATTAATGAGCAGTTCTTC. The V and J genes are TRBV12-3 or TRBV12-4 and TRBJ2-1; D is unresolved. This CDR3 has 11 residues. Trimming removed 10 bases from V and 7 bases from J, with 11 bases in between.

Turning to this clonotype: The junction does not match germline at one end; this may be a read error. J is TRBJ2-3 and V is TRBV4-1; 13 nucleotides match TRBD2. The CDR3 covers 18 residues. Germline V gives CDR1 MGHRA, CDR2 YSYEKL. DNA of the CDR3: TGCGCCAGCAGCCGCCTTTCCAGGACTAGCGGGGGCACAGATACGCGGTATTTT. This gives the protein CASSRLSRTSGGTDTRYF.

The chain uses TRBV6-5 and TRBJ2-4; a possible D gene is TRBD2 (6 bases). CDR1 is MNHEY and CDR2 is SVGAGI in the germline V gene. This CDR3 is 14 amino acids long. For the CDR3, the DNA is TGTACTAGTAGTTACTCGGGGGAGTCGAGCATTCAGTACTTC. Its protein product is CTSSYSGESSIQYF.

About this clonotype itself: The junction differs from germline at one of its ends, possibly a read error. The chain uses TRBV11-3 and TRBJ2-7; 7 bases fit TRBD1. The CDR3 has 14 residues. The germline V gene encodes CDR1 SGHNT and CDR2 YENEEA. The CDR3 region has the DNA TGTGCCAGCAGCTTCCGGGACAGCTCCTATGAGCAGTACTTC. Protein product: CASSFRDSSYEQYF.

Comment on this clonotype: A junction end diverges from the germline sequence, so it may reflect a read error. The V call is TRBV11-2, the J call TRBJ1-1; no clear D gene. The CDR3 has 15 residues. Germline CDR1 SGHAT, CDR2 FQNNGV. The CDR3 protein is CANSLSAGVNTEAFF. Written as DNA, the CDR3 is TGTGCCAACAGCTTATCAGCAGGAGTGAACACTGAAGCTTTCTTT.

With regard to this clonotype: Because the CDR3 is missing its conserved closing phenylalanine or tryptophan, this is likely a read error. The CDR3 here is CASSFQESGTEAFC. In DNA form, the CDR3 reads TGTGCCAGCAGTTTCCAGGAGTCGGGTACTGAAGCTTTCTGT. The V gene is TRBV12-3 or TRBV12-4, the J gene TRBJ1-1; D is undetermined. The germline V and J ends were trimmed by 3 bases and 5 bases, with 13 bases remaining between them. This CDR3 contains 14 residues.

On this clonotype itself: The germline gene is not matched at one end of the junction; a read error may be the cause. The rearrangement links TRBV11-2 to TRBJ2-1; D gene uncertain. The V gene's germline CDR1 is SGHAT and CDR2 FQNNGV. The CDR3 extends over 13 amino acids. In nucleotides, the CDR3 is TGTGCCAGCAGCTTAGATCCGCTATCAGGTCTGGTCTTC. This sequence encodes CASSLDPLSGLVF.

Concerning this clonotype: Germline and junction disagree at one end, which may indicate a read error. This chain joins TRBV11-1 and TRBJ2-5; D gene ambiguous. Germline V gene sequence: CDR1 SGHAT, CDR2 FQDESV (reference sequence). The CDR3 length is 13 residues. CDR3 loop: CASSLRLQETQYF. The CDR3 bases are TGTGCTAGCAGCTTACGACTCCAAGAGACCCAGTACTTC.

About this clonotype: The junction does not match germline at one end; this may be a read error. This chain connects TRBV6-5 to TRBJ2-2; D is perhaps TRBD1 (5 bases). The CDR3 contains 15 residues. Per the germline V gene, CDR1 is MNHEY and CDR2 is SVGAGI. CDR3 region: CARRTGISNTGELFF. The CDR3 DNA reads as TGTGCCCGCAGAACAGGAATATCGAATACCGGGGAGCTGTTTTTT.

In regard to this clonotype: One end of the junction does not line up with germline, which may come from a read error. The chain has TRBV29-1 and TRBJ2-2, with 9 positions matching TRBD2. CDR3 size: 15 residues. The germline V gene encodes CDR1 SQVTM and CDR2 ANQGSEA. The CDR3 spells CIVDVAGGWTGELFF. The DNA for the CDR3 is TGCATCGTTGATGTGGCGGGAGGGTGGACCGGGGAACTGTTTTTT.

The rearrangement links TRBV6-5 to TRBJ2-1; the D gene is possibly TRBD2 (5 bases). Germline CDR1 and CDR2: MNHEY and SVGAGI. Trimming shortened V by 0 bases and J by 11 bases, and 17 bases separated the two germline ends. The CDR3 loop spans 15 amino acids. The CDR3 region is CASSYSEGVSNKQFF. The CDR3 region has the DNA TGTGCCAGCAGTTACTCTGAGGGAGTGAGTAATAAGCAGTTCTTC.

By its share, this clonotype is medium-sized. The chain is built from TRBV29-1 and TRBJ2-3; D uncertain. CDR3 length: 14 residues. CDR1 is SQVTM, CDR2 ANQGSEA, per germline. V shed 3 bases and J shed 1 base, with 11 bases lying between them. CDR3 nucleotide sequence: TGCAGCGTTGATAAGGGTCCCCGCACAGATACGCAGTATTTT. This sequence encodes CSVDKGPRTDTQYF.

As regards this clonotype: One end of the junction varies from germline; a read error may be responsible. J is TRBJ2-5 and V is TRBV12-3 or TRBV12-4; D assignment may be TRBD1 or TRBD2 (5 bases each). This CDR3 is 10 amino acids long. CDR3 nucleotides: TGTGCCAGCTGTTTAGGGACCCAGTACTTT. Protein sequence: CASCLGTQYF.

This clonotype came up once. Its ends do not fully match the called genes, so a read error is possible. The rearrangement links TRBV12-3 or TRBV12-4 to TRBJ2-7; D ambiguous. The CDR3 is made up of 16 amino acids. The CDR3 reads CASSPRVTDLSYKQYF. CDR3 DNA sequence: TGTGCCAGCAGCCCTCGCGTGACCGACTTGAGCTACAAGCAGTACTTC.

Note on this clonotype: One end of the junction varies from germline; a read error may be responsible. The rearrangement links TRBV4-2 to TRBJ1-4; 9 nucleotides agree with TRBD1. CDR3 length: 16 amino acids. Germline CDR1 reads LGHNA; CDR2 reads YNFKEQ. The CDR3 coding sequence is TGTGCCAGCAGCCGCCTTTTACAGGGGGCAAGAGAAAAACTGCTTTTT. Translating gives CASSRLLQGAREKLLF.

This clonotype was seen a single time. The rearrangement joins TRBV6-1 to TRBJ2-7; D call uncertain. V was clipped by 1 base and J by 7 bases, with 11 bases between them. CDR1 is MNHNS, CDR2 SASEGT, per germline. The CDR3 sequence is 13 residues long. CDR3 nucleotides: TGTGCCAGCAGTGAAGGGCTGGGTCGGGAGCAGTACGTC. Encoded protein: CASSEGLGREQYV.

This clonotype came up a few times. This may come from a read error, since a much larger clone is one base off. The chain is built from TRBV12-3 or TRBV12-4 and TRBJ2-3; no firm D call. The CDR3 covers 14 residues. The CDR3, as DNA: TGTGCCAGCTCGGAGAACTTTAGCATAGATACGCAGTATTTT. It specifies CASSENFSIDTQYF.